This TCR beta chain was profiled in a study of regulatory T cells in long-lasting Graves disease. Study-wide results and caveats: There were preferences for TRBV28, TRBJ1-2 and TRBJ2-5 in persistent disease. Researchers examined only peripheral blood and not thyroid tissue.

Libraries of TCR beta came from iRepertoire HTBI primers plus Arm-PCR of CDR3 regions. Each CDR3 protein gets one entry after TCRdb re-called the multiplex PCR reads with MiXCR. The table lists 200,000 to 250,000 distinct CDR3 sequences, roughly a fifth of them singletons. The time point: newly diagnosed GD, antithyroid drugs for less than 3 months. PBMC RNA was the source of the TCR library. This CDR3 comprises 14 residues. Germline CDR1 is SEHNR and CDR2 is FQNEAQ (reference sequence). V lost 5 bases to trimming and J lost 6 bases, with 14 bases between them. This clonotype was seen more than once but under ten times. Its antigen is still unknown. The same data also went into a second study, on T cells in Graves' hyperthyroidism and ophthalmopathy. Per that paper: HTBI primers drove first-round RT-PCR of the TCR CDR3.

The chain is built from TRBV7-9 and TRBJ2-1, with D unclear. The receptor was derived from a young woman with Graves disease. This material consisted of peripheral blood mononuclear cells (PBMCs), taken at new diagnosis, from a patient treated with antithyroid drugs. The DNA of the CDR3 is TGTGCCAGCAGCCCACCGATCGTTTCCAATGAGCAGTTCTTC. The encoded protein is CASSPPIVSNEQFF.